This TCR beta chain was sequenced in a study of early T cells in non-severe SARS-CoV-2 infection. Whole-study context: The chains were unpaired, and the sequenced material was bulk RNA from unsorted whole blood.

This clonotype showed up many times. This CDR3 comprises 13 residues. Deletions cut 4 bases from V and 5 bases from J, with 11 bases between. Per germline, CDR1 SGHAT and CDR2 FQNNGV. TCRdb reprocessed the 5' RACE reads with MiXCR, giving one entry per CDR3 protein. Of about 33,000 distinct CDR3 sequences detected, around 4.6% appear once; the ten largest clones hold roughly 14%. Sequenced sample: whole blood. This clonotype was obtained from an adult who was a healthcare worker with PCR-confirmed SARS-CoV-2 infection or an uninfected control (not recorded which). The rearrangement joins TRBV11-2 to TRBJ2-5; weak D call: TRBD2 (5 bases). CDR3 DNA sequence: TGTGCCAGCAGCTACGCGGGTTCGGAGACCCAGTACTTC. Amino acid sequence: CASSYAGSETQYF. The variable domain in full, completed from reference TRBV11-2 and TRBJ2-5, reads EAGVAQSPRYKIIEKRQSVAFWCNPISGHATLYWYQQILGQGPKLLIQFQNNGVVDDSQLPKDRFSAERLKGVDSTLKIQPAKLEDSAVYLCASSYAGSETQYFGPGTRLLVL.